The following is a TCR beta chain sequence with its context. Its target is not known. The data were taken from a study of identical twins. Study results and limitations: Instead of following the same donors, the conclusions were based on cross-sectional statistical analysis. Modeled out-of-frame TCR alpha sharing in monozygotic twins fell below observed levels.

The CDR3 is made up of 14 amino acids. The ends were cut back, 4 bases at V and 1 base at J, with 10 bases in the middle. CDR1 is SNHLY and CDR2 is FYNNEI in the germline V gene. TCRdb redid the calling of the 5' RACE reads with MiXCR, one entry per CDR3 protein. Altogether 450,000 or so distinct CDR3 sequences are present, roughly an eighth being singletons, with the ten largest covering approximately 1%. Healthy Caucasians, and only they, were the donors. These sequences were also reported in another study, on yellow fever vaccine responses in identical twins.

This clonotype was obtained from a woman younger than 35 in good health. This chain joins TRBV2 and TRBJ2-5; D call uncertain. The sample consisted of CD4+ T cells sorted from blood. The CDR3 DNA sequence: TGTGCCAGCAGTGTTGGCACCCTCCAAGAGACCCAGTACTTC. This sequence encodes CASSVGTLQETQYF.